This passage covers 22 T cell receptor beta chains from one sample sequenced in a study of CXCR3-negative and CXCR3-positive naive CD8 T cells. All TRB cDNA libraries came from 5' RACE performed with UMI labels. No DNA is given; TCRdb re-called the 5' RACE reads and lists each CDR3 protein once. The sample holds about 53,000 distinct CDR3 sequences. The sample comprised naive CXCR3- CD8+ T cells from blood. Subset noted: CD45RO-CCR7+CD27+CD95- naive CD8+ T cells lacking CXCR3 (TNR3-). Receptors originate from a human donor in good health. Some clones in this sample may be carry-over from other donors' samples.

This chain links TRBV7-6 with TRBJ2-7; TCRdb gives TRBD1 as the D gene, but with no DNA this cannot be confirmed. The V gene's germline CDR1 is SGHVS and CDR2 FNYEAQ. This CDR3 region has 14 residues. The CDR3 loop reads CASSTAGGRYEQYF.

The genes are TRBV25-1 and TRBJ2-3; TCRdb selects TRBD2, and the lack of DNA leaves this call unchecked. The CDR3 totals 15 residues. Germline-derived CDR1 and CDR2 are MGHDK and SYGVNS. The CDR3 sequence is CASSEFAGSTDTQYF.

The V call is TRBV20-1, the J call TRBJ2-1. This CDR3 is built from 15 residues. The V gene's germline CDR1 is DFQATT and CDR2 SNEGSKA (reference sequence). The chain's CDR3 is CSARGVLSSYNEQFF.

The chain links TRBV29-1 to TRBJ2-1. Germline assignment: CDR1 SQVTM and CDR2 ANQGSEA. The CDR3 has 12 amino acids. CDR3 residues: CSVEGVHNEQFF.

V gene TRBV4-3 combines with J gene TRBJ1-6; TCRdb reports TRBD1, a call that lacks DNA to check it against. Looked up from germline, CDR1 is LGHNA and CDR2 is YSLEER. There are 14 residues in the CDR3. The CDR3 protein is CASSQSLENSPLHF.

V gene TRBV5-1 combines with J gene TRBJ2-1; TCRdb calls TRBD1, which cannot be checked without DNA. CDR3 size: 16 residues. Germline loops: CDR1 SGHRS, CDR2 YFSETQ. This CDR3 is CASSWGQGNTHNEQFF.

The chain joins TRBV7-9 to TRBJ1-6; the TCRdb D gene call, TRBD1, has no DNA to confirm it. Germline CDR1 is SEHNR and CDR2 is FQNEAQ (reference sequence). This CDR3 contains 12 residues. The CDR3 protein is CASTLGEFTLHF. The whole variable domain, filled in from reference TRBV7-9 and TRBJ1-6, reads DTGVSQNPRHKITKRGQNVTFRCDPISEHNRLYWYRQTLGQGPEFLTYFQNEAQLEKSRLLSDRFSAERPKGSFSTLEIQRTEQGDSAMYLCASTLGEFTLHFGNGTRLTVT.

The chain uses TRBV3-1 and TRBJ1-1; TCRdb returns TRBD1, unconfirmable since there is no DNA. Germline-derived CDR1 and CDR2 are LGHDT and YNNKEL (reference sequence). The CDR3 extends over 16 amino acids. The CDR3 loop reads CASSQKTTGLNTEAFF.

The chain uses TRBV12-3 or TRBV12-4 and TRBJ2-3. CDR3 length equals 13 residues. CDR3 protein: CASSQPDTDTQYF.

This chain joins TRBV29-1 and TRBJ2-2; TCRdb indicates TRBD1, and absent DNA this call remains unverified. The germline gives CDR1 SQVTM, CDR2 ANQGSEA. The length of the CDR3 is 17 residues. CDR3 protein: CSVEDHQGTGATGELFF.

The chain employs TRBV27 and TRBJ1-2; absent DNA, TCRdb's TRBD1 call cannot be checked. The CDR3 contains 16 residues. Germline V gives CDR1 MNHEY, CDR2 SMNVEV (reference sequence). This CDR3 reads CASSAGTGESEWGYTF.

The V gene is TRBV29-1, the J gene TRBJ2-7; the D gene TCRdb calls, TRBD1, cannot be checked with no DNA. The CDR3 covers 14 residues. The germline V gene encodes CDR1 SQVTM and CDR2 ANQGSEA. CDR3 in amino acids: CSVVLVQASYEQYF.

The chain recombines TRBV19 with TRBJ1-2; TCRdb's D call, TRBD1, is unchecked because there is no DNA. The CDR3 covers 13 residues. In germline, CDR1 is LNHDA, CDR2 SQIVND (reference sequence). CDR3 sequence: CASILQGTGGYTF.

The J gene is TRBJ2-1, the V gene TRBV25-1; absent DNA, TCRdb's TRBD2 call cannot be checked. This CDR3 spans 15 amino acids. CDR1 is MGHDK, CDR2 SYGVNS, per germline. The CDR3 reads CASSVTSGGDNEQFF.

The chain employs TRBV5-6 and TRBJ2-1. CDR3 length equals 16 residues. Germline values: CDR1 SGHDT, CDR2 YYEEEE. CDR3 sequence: CASSNFVGRHYNEQFF.

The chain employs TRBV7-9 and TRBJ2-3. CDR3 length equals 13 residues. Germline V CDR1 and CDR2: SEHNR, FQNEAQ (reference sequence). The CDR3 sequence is CASSFVGTDTQYF. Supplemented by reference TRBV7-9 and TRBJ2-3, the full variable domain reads DTGVSQNPRHKITKRGQNVTFRCDPISEHNRLYWYRQTLGQGPEFLTYFQNEAQLEKSRLLSDRFSAERPKGSFSTLEIQRTEQGDSAMYLCASSFVGTDTQYFGPGTRLTVL.

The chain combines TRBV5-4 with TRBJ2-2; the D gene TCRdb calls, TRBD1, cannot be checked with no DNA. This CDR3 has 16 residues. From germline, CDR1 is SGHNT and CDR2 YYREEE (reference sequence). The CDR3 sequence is CASSFPGGSETGELFF. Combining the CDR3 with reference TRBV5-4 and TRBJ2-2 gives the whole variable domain ETGVTQSPTHLIKTRGQQVTLRCSSQSGHNTVSWYQQALGQGPQFIFQYYREEENGRGNFPPRFSGLQFPNYSSELNVNALELDDSALYLCASSFPGGSETGELFFGEGSRLTVL.

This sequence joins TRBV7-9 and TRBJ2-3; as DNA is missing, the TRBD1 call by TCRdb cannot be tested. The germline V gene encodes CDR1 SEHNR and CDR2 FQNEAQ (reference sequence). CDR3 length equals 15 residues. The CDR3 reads CASSSRAGDTDTQYF. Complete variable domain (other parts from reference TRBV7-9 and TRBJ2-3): DTGVSQNPRHKITKRGQNVTFRCDPISEHNRLYWYRQTLGQGPEFLTYFQNEAQLEKSRLLSDRFSAERPKGSFSTLEIQRTEQGDSAMYLCASSSRAGDTDTQYFGPGTRLTVL.

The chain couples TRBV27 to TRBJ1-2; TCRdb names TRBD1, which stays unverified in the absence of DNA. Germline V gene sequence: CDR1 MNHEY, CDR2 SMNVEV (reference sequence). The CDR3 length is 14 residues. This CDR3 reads CASSFGQGNYGYTF.

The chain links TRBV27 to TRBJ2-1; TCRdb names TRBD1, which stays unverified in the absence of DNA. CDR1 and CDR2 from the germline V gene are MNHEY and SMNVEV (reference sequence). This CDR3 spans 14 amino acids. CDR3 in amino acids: CASRPGLGENEQFF.

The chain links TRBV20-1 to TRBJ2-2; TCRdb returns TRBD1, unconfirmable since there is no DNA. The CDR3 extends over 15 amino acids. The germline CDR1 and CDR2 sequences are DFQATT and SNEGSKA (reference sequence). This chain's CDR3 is CSVRHPGANTGELFF.

CDR3: CSARATGDRTYEQYF. The chain joins TRBV20-1 to TRBJ2-7; absent DNA, TCRdb's TRBD1 call cannot be checked. In germline, CDR1 is DFQATT, CDR2 SNEGSKA (reference sequence). The CDR3 is made up of 15 amino acids.